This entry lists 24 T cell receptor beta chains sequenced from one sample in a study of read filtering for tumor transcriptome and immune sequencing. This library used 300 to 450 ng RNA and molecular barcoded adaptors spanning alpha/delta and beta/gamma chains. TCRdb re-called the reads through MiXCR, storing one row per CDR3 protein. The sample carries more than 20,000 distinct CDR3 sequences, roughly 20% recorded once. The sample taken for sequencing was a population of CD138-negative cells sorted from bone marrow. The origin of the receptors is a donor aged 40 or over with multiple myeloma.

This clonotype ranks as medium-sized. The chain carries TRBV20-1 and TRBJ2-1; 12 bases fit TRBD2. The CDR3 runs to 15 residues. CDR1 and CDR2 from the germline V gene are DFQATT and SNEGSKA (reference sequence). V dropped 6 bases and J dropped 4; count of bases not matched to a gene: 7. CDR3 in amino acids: CSAPGLAGPYNEQFF. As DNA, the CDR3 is TGCAGTGCCCCCGGACTAGCGGGACCTTACAATGAGCAGTTCTTC.

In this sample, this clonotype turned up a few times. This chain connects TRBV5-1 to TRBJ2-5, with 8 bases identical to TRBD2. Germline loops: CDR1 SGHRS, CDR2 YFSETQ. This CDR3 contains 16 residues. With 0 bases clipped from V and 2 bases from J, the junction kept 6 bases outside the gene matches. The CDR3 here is CASSLEPAGAQETQYF. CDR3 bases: TGCGCCAGCAGCTTGGAGCCAGCGGGAGCACAAGAGACCCAGTACTTC.

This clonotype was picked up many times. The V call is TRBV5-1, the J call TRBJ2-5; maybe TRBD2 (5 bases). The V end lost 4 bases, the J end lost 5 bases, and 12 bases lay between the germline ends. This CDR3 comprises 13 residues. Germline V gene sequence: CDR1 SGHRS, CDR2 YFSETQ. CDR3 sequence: CASSPSSPETQYF. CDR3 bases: TGCGCCAGCAGCCCGTCTAGCCCTGAGACCCAGTACTTC.

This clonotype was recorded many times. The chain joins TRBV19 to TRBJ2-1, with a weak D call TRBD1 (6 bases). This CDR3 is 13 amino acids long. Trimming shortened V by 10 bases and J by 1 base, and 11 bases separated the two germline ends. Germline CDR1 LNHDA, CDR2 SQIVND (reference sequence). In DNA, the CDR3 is TGTGCCACCCATCAGGGGTCCTACAATGAGCAGTTCTTC. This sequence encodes CATHQGSYNEQFF.

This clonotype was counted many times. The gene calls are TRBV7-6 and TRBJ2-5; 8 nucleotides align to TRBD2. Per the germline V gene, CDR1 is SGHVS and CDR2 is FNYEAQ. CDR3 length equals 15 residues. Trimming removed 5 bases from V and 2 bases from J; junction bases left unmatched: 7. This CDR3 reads CASSEGLVVQETQYF. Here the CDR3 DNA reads TGTGCCAGCAGCGAGGGACTAGTCGTTCAAGAGACCCAGTACTTC.

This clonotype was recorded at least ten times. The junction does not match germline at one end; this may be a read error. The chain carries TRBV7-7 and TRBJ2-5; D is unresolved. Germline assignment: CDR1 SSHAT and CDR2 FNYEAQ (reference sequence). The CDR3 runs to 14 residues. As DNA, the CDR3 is TGTGCTAGCAGCTTAAGTCTTAATCAAGAGACCCAGTACTTC. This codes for CASSLSLNQETQYF.

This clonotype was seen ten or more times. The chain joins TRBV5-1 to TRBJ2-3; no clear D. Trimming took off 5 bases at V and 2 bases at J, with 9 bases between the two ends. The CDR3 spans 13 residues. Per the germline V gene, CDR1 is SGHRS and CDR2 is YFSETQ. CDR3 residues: CASRVTVTDTQYF. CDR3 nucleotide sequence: TGCGCCAGCAGGGTCACAGTCACAGATACGCAGTATTTT.

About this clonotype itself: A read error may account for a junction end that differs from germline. CDR3 sequence: CASSLPGRSSYEHYF. DNA of the CDR3: TGTGCCAGCAGTTTACCCGGGAGAAGCTCCTACGAGCACTACTTC. The chain carries TRBV28 and TRBJ2-7; tentative D call: TRBD2 (6 bases). Per the germline V gene, CDR1 is MDHEN and CDR2 is SYDVKM. CDR3 length: 15 residues.

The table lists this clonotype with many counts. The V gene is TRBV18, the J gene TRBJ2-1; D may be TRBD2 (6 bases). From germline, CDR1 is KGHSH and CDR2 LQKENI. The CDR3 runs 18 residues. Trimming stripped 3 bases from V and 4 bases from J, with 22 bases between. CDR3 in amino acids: CASSPYERGLYGYNEQFF. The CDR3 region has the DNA TGTGCCAGCTCACCGTACGAAAGAGGACTATACGGGTACAATGAGCAGTTCTTC.

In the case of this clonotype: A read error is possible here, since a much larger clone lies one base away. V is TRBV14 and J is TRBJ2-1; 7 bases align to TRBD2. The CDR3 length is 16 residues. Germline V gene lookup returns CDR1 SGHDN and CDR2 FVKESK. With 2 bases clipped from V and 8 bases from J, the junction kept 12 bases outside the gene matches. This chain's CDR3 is CASSQKGGSGHDEQFF. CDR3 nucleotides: TGTGCCAGCAGCCAAAAAGGCGGGAGTGGACACGATGAGCAGTTCTTC. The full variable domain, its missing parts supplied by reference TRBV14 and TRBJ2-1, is EAGVTQFPSHSVIEKGQTVTLRCDPISGHDNLYWYRRVMGKEIKFLLHFVKESKQDESGMPNNRFLAERTGGTYSTLKVQPAELEDSGVYFCASSQKGGSGHDEQFFGPGTRLTVL.

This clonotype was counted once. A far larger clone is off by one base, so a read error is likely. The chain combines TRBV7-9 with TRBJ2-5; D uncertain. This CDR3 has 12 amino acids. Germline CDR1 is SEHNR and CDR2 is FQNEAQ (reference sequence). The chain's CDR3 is CASSLGQETQHF. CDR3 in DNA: TGTGCCAGCAGCTTGGGCCAAGAGACCCAGCACTTC.

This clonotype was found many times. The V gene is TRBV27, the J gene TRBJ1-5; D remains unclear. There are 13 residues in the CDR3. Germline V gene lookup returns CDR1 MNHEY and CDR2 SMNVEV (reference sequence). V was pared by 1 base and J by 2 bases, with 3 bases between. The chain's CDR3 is CASSLLGNQPQHF. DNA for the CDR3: TGTGCCAGCAGTTTATTAGGCAATCAGCCCCAGCATTTT.

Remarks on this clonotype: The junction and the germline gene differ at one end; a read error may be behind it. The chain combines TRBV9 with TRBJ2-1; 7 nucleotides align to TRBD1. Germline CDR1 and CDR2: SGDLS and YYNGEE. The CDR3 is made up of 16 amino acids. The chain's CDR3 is CSSIVSTGSSYNEQFF. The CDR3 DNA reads TGTTCCAGCATCGTTTCGACAGGGAGCTCCTACAATGAGCAGTTCTTC.

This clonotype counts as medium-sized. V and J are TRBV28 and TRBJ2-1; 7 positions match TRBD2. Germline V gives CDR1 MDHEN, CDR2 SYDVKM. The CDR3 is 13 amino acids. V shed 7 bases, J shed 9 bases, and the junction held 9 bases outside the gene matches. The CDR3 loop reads CASIRSGNSEQFF. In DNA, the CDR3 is TGTGCCAGCATTAGGAGCGGGAATAGTGAGCAGTTCTTC.

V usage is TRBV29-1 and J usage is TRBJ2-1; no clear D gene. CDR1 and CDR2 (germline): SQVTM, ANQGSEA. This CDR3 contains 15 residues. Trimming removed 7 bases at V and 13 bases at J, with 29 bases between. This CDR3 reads CSAQCGVSSYNEQFF. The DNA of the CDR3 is TGCAGCGCCCAATGCGGAGTAAGCTCCTACAACGAACAGTTCTTC.

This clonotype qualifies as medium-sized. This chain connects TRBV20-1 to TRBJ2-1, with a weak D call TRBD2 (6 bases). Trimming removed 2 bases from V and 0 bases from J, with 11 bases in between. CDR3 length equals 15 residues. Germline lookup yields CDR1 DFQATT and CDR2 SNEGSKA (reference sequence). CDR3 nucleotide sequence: TGCAGTGCTAGACCGGGACTGAGCTCCTACAATGAGCAGTTCTTC. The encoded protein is CSARPGLSSYNEQFF.

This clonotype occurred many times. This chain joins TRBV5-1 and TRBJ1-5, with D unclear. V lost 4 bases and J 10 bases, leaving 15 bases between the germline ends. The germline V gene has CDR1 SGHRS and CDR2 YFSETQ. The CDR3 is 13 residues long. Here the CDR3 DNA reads TGCGCCAGCAGCCCCATCCTGGACGGACCCCAGCATTTT. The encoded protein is CASSPILDGPQHF.

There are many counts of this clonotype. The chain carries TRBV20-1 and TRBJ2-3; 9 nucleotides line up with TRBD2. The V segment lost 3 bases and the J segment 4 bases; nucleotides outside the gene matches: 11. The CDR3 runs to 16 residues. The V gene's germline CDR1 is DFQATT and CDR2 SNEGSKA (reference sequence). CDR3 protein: CSARPLSGSLADTQYF. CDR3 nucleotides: TGCAGTGCTAGGCCTCTTAGCGGGAGCTTGGCAGATACGCAGTATTTT.

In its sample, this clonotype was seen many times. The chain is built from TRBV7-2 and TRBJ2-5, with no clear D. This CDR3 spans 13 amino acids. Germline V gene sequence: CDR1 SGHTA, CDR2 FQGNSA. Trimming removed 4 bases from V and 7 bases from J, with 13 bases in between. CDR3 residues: CASSSRRSRTQYF. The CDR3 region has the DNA TGTGCCAGCAGCTCCCGCCGGTCGAGGACCCAGTACTTC.

The CDR3: CASSPRQLNIQYF. The CDR3 region has the DNA TGTGCCAGCAGCCCCCGGCAGTTAAACATTCAGTACTTC. V usage is TRBV6-2 or TRBV6-3 and J usage is TRBJ2-4; the D is unclear. CDR1 is MNHEY, CDR2 SVGEGT, per germline. Trimming took off 6 bases at V and 6 bases at J, with 12 bases between the two ends. CDR3 length: 13 amino acids.

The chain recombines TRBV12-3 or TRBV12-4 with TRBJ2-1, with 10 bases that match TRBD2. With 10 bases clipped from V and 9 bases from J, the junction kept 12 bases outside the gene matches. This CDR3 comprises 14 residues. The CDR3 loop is CAISLASGRGEQFF. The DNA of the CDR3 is TGTGCCATCAGCTTGGCTAGCGGGAGAGGTGAGCAGTTCTTC.

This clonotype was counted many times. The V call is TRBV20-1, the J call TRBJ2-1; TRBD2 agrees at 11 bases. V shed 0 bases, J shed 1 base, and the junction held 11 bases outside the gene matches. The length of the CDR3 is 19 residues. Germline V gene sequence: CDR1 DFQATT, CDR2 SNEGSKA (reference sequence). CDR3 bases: TGCAGTGCTAGAGATACCACTAGCGGGAGACTAGGATCCTACAATGAGCAGTTCTTC. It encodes CSARDTTSGRLGSYNEQFF.

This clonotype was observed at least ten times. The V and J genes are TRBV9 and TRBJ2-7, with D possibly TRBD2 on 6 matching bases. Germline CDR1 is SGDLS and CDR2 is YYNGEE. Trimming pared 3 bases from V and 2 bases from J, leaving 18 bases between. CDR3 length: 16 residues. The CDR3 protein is CASSAGPRREPYEQYF. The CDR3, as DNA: TGTGCCAGCAGCGCGGGGCCCAGGCGGGAACCCTACGAGCAGTACTTC. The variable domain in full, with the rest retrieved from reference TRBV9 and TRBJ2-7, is DSGVTQTPKHLITATGQRVTLRCSPRSGDLSVYWYQQSLDQGLQFLIQYYNGEERAKGNILERFSAQQFPDLHSELNLSSLELGDSALYFCASSAGPRREPYEQYFGPGTRLTVT.

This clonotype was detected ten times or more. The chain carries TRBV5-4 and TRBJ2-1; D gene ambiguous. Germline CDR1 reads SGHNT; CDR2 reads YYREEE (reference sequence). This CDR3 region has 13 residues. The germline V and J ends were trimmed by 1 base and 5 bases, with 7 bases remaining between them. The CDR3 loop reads CASSLMFDNEQFF. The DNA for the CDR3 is TGTGCCAGCAGCTTGATGTTTGACAATGAGCAGTTCTTC.